Below, 19 T cell receptor beta chains from the same sample are listed, as sequenced in a study of blood T cell repertoires in COVID-19. The protocol was immunoSEQ multiplex PCR, while the TCRdb copy is restricted to in-frame clones and leaves out a portion. The sample includes fewer than 250,000 clones, approximately 82% of them seen just once. Specimen: peripheral blood. These receptors all come from a man in his fifties with active or convalescent COVID-19.

J is TRBJ2-1 and V is TRBV27; D may be TRBD2 (6 bases). V dropped 5 bases and J dropped 0 bases, with 14 bases sitting between them. The CDR3 loop spans 16 amino acids. Looked up from germline, CDR1 is MNHEY and CDR2 is SMNVEV (reference sequence). The CDR3 is CASSPLAVSSYNEQFF. CDR3 DNA: TGTGCCAGCAGTCCATTAGCGGTAAGCTCCTACAATGAGCAGTTCTTC.

This clone was observed once. The chain recombines TRBV15 with TRBJ2-3, with TRBD1 matching over 8 bases. V was pared by 5 bases and J by 0 bases, with 4 bases of the junction left unmatched. Germline CDR1 reads LNHNV; CDR2 reads YYDKDF (reference sequence). The CDR3 is made up of 15 amino acids. DNA for the CDR3: TGTGCCACCAGCGGACAGGGCCCGAGCACAGATACGCAGTATTTT. This codes for CATSGQGPSTDTQYF.

CDR3 DNA: TGTGCCACCAGTAGTCCAGTCCTGAACACTGAAGCTTTCTTT. This codes for CATSSPVLNTEAFF. The chain uses TRBV24-1 and TRBJ1-1; no firm D call. The V end was cut by 6 bases, the J end by 0 bases, with 10 bases between. From germline, CDR1 is KGHDR and CDR2 SFDVKD. The CDR3 length is 14 residues.

The CDR3 DNA is TGCGCCAGCAGCAACACAGGGTTAGTCACCAAAGAAGAGGGCGAGCAGTACTTC. It codes for CASSNTGLVTKEEGEQYF. The chain employs TRBV5-1 and TRBJ2-7; weak D call: TRBD1 (6 bases). V was cut by 4 bases and J by 6 bases, with 29 bases left in between. CDR1 is SGHRS, CDR2 YFSETQ, per germline. The CDR3 is 18 amino acids.

This clone has only one observation. J is TRBJ2-5 and V is TRBV2, with 12 bases lining up with TRBD2. J was trimmed by 5 bases and V by 2 bases; bases with no gene match: 6. In germline, CDR1 is SNHLY, CDR2 FYNNEI. The CDR3 has 16 residues. CDR3 nucleotides: TGTGCCAGCAGTGAAACCCTAGCGGGAGGGCGCGAGACCCAGTACTTC. It translates to CASSETLAGGRETQYF.

V gene TRBV5-5 combines with J gene TRBJ1-2, with D maybe TRBD1 (6 bases). Trimming took off 4 bases at V and 4 bases at J, with 20 bases between the two ends. The CDR3 is made up of 16 amino acids. Germline V lookup: CDR1 SGHKS, CDR2 YYEKEE (reference sequence). CDR3 sequence (DNA): TGTGCCAGCAGCCCTGCTGGGACACTAAAGGTCTATGGCTACACCTTC. Translating gives CASSPAGTLKVYGYTF.

The rearrangement joins TRBV6-6 to TRBJ2-7; the D gene is possibly TRBD2 (5 bases). CDR1 MNHNY and CDR2 SVGAGI come from the germline V gene (reference sequence). This CDR3 is built from 11 residues. V was cut by 7 bases and J by 9 bases, with 13 bases left in between. This CDR3 is CASTELGVQYF. CDR3 sequence (DNA): TGTGCCAGCACCGAACTCGGGGTGCAGTACTTC.

This clone was counted between two and nine times. V is TRBV27 and J is TRBJ2-7; D perhaps matches TRBD1 (6 bases). Germline CDR1 MNHEY, CDR2 SMNVEV (reference sequence). The CDR3 is 13 amino acids. The germline V and J ends were trimmed by 3 bases and 12 bases, with 18 bases remaining between them. The CDR3 region is CASSLTGPSIRYF. Written as DNA, the CDR3 is TGTGCCAGCAGTTTGACAGGCCCTTCCATCCGGTACTTC.

The chain carries TRBV2 and TRBJ1-2; D is uncertain. The germline V and J ends were trimmed by 5 bases and 4 bases, with 17 bases remaining between them. CDR3 length: 15 amino acids. Germline CDR1 SNHLY, CDR2 FYNNEI. CDR3 loop: CASSLMFREIYGYTF. The CDR3 DNA follows: TGTGCCAGCAGTCTGATGTTCCGGGAGATCTATGGCTACACCTTC.

The chain employs TRBV9 and TRBJ2-5; 10 bases match TRBD2. The length of the CDR3 is 15 residues. Germline-derived CDR1 and CDR2 are SGDLS and YYNGEE. The junction had 7 bases not matched to a gene; V was cut back by 4 bases and J by 4 bases. CDR3 DNA sequence: TGTGCCAGCAGCCCAGGACTAGCGGTGGTAGAGACCCAGTACTTC. It translates to CASSPGLAVVETQYF.

V gene TRBV5-1 combines with J gene TRBJ1-1, with TRBD1 matching 8 bases. The CDR3 is made up of 15 amino acids. V lost 1 base and J lost 4; bases outside the gene matches: 6. Germline loops: CDR1 SGHRS, CDR2 YFSETQ. The CDR3 coding sequence is TGCGCCAGCAGCTTGCCGAGACAGGGGCTCACTGAAGCTTTCTTT. Encoded protein: CASSLPRQGLTEAFF.

This rearrangement joins TRBV5-5 to TRBJ2-5; no clear D. Trimming removed 6 bases from V and 5 bases from J, with 8 bases in between. The CDR3 loop spans 11 amino acids. Germline V gene sequence: CDR1 SGHKS, CDR2 YYEKEE (reference sequence). The CDR3 loop is CASNIAETQYF. The CDR3, as DNA: TGTGCCAGCAACATCGCTGAGACCCAGTACTTC.

The V call is TRBV21-1, the J call TRBJ2-1; TRBD2 was called by the table and not checked on the DNA. TRBV21-1 counts as a pseudogene. The CDR3 totals 18 residues. The CDR3 nucleotides read TGTGCCAGCAACCCCCGGTTTAGCGGGAGGGCCGGAGGGTCTGAGCAGTTCTTC. It specifies CASNPRFSGRAGGSEQFF.

The V and J genes are TRBV7-3 and TRBJ2-1; 7 bases are a match to TRBD2. This CDR3 is built from 14 residues. Per germline, CDR1 SGHTA and CDR2 FQGTGA. Unmatched junction bases numbered 9, after V lost 3 bases and J lost 10 bases. Here the CDR3 DNA reads TGTGCCAGCAGCTTCGCGGGAGAGGTAGCAGAGCAGTTCTTC. Its translation is CASSFAGEVAEQFF.

The V gene is TRBV29-1, the J gene TRBJ1-1; 8 bases are a match to TRBD1. The CDR3 extends over 14 amino acids. Germline trimming cut 6 bases from V and 4 bases from J; bases unmatched to any gene: 10. The germline V gene has CDR1 SQVTM and CDR2 ANQGSEA. For the CDR3, the DNA is TGCAGCGTCGCCCCTATCAGGGGGCGCACTGAAGCTTTCTTT. Encoded protein: CSVAPIRGRTEAFF.

This clone has just a few counts. This sequence joins TRBV30 and TRBJ1-2, with D uncertain. The CDR3 is made up of 10 amino acids. V lost 4 bases and J 8 bases, leaving 8 bases between the germline ends. Germline CDR1 and CDR2: GTSNPN and SVGIG (reference sequence). The DNA for the CDR3 is TGTGCCTGGAAGCGAGTGGGCTACACCTTC. It translates to CAWKRVGYTF. The full variable domain, rest sourced from reference TRBV30 and TRBJ1-2, is SQTIHQWPATLVQPVGSPLSLECTVEGTSNPNLYWYRQAAGRGLQLLFYSVGIGQISSEVPQNLSASRPQDRQFILSSKKLLLSDSGFYLCAWKRVGYTFGSGTRLTVV.

The rearrangement uses TRBV5-3 and TRBJ2-5; 7 nucleotides match TRBD2. TRBV5-3 falls under the ORF class, with uncertain function. Trimming removed 3 bases from V and 1 base from J; junction bases left unmatched: 12. CDR3 size: 17 residues. CDR3 sequence reads: CARSSPSTREAQETQYF. In nucleotides, the CDR3 is TGTGCCAGAAGCTCGCCTAGCACCCGGGAGGCCCAAGAGACCCAGTACTTC.

V and J are TRBV2 and TRBJ1-1, with 11 bases aligning to TRBD1. The CDR3 is made up of 16 amino acids. Germline V gives CDR1 SNHLY, CDR2 FYNNEI. Trimming cost V 2 bases and J 3 bases; bases outside gene matches: 5. CDR3 DNA: TGTGCCAGCAGTGAAAGGACAGGGGGCTACTACACTGAAGCTTTCTTT. Its translation: CASSERTGGYYTEAFF.

This chain links TRBV19 with TRBJ1-5; D remains ambiguous. CDR1 LNHDA and CDR2 SQIVND come from the germline V gene (reference sequence). The CDR3 has 16 amino acids. The germline V and J ends were trimmed by 1 base and 0 bases, with 10 bases remaining between them. The DNA for the CDR3 is TGTGCCAGTAGTATAGGGAGATTCACTAGCAATCAGCCCCAGCATTTT. It yields the protein CASSIGRFTSNQPQHF.